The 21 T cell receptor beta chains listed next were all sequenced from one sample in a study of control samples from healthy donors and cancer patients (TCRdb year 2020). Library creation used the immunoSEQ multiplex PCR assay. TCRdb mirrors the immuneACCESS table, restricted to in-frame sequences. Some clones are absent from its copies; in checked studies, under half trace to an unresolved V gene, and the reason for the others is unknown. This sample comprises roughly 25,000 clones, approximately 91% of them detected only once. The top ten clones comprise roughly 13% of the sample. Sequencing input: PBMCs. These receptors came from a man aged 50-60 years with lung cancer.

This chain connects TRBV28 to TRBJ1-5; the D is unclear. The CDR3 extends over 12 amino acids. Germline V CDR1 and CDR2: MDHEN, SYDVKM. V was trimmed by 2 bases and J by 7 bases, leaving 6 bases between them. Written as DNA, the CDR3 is TGTGCCAGCAGTTTAACTCGGCAGCCCCAGCATTTT. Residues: CASSLTRQPQHF.

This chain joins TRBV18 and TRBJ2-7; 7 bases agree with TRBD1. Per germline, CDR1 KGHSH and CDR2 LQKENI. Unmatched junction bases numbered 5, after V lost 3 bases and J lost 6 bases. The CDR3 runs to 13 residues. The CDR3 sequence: CASSPGQDSEQYF. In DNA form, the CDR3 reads TGTGCCAGCTCACCCGGACAGGACTCCGAGCAGTACTTC.

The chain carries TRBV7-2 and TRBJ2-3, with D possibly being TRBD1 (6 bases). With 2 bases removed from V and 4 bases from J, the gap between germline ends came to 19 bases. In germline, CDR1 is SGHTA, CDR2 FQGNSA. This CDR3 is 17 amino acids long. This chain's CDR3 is CASSLTLQGPRADTQYF. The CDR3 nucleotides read TGTGCCAGCAGCTTAACCCTACAGGGTCCCAGAGCAGATACGCAGTATTTT. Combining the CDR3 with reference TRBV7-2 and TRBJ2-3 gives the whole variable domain GAGVSQSPSNKVTEKGKDVELRCDPISGHTALYWYRQSLGQGLEFLIYFQGNSAPDKSGLPSDRFSAERTGGSVSTLTIQRTQQEDSAVYLCASSLTLQGPRADTQYFGPGTRLTVL.

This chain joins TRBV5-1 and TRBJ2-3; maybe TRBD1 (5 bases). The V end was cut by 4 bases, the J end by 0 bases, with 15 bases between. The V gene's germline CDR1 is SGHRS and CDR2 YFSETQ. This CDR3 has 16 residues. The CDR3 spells CASSLLTAPSTDTQYF. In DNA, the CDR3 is TGCGCCAGCAGCCTGTTGACAGCCCCTAGCACAGATACGCAGTATTTT.

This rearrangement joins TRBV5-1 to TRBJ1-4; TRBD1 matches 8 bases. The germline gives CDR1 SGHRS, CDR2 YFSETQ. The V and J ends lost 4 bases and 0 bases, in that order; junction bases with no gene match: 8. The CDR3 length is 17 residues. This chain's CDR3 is CASSGGTGVATNEKLFF. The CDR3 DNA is TGCGCCAGCAGCGGGGGGACAGGAGTTGCAACTAATGAAAAACTGTTTTTT.

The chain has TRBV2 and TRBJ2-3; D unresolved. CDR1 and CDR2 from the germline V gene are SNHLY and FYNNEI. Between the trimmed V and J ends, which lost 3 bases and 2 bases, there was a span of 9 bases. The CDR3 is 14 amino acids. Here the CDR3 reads CASSDQASTDTQYF. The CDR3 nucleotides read TGTGCCAGCAGTGACCAGGCCTCCACAGATACGCAGTATTTT.

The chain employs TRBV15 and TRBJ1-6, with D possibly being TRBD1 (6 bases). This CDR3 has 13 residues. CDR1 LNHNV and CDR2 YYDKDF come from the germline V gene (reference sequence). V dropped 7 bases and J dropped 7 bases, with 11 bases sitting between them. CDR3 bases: TGTGCCACCAACCCGGACAGAAATTCACCCCTCCACTTT. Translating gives CATNPDRNSPLHF.

The CDR3 loop reads CASSPYSNSPLHF. CDR3 nucleotide sequence: TGTGCCAGCAGCCCCTACAGCAATTCACCCCTCCACTTT. The chain recombines TRBV11-2 with TRBJ1-6, with D unclear. CDR1 and CDR2 (germline): SGHAT, FQNNGV. The CDR3 contains 13 residues. Trimming pared 5 bases from V and 7 bases from J, leaving 9 bases between. Variable domain in full (rest from reference TRBV11-2 and TRBJ1-6): EAGVAQSPRYKIIEKRQSVAFWCNPISGHATLYWYQQILGQGPKLLIQFQNNGVVDDSQLPKDRFSAERLKGVDSTLKIQPAKLEDSAVYLCASSPYSNSPLHFGNGTRLTVT.

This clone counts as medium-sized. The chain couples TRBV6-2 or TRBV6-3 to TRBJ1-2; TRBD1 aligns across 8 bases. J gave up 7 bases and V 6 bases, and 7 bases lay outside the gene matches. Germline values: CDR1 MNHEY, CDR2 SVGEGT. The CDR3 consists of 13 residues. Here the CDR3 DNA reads TGTGCCAGCAGCCTAACAGGGACAGGTGGCTACACCTTC. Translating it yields CASSLTGTGGYTF.

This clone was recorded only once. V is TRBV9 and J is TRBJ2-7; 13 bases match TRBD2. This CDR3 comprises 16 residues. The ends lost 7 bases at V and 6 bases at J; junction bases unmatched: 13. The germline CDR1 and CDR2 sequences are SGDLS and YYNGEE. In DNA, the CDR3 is TGTGCCAGCGTCATTCCCGAGACTAGCGGGGGGAGCGAGCAGTACTTC. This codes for CASVIPETSGGSEQYF.

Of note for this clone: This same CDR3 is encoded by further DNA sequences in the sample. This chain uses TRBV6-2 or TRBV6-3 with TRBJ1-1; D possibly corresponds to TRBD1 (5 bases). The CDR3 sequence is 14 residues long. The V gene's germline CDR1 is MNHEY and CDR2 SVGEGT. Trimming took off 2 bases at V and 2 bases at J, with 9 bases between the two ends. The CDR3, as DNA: TGTGCCAGCAGTTACGCCAGGGTTAACACTGAAGCTTTCTTT. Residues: CASSYARVNTEAFF.

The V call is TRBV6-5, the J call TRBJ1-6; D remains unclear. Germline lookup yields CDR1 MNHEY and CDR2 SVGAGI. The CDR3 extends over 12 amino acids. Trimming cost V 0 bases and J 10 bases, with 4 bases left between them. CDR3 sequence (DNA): TGTGCCAGCAGTTACTCGAACTCACCCCTCCACTTT. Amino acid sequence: CASSYSNSPLHF.

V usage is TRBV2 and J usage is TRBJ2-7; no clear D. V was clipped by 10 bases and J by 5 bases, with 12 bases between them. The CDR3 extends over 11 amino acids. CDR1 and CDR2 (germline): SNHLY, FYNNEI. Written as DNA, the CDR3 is TGTGCCACCATTCAGAATAACGAGCAGTACTTC. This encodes CATIQNNEQYF.

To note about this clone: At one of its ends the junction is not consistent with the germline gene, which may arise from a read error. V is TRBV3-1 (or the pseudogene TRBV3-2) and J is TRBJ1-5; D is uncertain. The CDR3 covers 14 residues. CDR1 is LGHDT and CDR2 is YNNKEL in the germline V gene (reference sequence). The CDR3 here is CVSSQSLSNQPQHF. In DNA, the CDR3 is TGTGTCAGCAGCCAGTCCCTTAGCAATCAGCCCCAGCATTTT.

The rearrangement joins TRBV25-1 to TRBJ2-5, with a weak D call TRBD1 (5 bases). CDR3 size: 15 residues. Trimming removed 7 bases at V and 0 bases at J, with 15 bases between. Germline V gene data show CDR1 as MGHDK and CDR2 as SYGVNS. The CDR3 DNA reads TGTGCCAGCACTCAGGGATCCTCATACCAAGAGACCCAGTACTTC. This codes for CASTQGSSYQETQYF.

CDR3 in amino acids: CASSPDRVNYEQYF. The CDR3 DNA sequence: TGTGCCAGTAGTCCGGACAGGGTGAATTACGAGCAGTACTTC. V and J are TRBV19 and TRBJ2-7; 8 bases align to TRBD1. The CDR3 length is 14 residues. Germline-derived CDR1 and CDR2 are LNHDA and SQIVND (reference sequence). After removal of 5 bases from V and 4 bases from J, the junction contained 7 bases not matched to a gene.

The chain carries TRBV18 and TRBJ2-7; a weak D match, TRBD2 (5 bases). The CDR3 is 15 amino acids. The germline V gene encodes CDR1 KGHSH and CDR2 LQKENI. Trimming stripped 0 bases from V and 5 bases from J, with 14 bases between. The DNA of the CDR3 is TGTGCCAGCTCACCACCCGTTGGACTTAGCCACGAGCAGTACTTC. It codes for CASSPPVGLSHEQYF. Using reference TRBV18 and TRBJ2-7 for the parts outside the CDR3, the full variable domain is NAGVMQNPRHLVRRRGQEARLRCSPMKGHSHVYWYRQLPEEGLKFMVYLQKENIIDESGMPKERFSAEFPKEGPSILRIQQVVRGDSAAYFCASSPPVGLSHEQYFGPGTRLTVT.

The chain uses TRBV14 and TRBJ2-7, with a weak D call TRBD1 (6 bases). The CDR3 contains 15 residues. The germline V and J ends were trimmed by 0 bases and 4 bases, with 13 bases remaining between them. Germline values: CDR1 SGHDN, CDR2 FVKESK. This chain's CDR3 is CASSQDAGAAYEQYF. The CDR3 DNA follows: TGTGCCAGCAGCCAAGATGCAGGGGCTGCGTACGAGCAGTACTTC.

The DNA of the CDR3 is TGTGCCAGCAGCTTGAGGCCCTCAAGGGAGACCCAGTACTTC. Its translation is CASSLRPSRETQYF. The chain carries TRBV5-6 and TRBJ2-5; D remains unclear. V lost 1 base and J 5 bases, leaving 12 bases between the germline ends. CDR3 length: 14 amino acids. The V gene's germline CDR1 is SGHDT and CDR2 YYEEEE.

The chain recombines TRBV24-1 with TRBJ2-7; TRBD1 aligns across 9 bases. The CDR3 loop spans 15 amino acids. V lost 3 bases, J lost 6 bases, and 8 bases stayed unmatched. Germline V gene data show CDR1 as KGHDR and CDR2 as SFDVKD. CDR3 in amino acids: CATSDGQGNRGEQYF. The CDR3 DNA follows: TGTGCCACCAGTGATGGACAGGGGAATAGGGGCGAGCAGTACTTC.

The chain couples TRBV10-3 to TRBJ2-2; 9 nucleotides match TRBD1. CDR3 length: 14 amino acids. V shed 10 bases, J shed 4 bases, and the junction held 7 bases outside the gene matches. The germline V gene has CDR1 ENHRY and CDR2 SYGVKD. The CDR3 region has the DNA TGTGCCAGCCGGACAGGGGCGAGCACCGGGGAGCTGTTTTTT. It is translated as CASRTGASTGELFF.